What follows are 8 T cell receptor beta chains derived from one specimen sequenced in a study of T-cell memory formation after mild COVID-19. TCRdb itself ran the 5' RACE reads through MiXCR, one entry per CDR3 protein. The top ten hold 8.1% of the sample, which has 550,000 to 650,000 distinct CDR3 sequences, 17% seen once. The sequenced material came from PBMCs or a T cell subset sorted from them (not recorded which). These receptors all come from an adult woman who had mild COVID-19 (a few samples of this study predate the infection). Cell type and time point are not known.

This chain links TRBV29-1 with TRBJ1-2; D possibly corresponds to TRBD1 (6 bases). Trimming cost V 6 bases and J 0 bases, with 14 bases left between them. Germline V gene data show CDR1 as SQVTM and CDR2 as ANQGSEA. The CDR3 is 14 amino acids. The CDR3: CSVARDNSNYGYTF. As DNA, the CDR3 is TGCAGCGTCGCAAGGGACAATTCTAACTATGGCTACACCTTC.

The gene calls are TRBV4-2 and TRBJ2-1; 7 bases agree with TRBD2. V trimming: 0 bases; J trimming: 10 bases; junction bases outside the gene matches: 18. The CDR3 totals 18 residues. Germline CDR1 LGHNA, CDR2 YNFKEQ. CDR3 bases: TGTGCCAGCAGCCAAGAGCGGGAGCAAGCCCCTAGTCTCCAAGAGCAGTTCTTC. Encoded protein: CASSQEREQAPSLQEQFF.

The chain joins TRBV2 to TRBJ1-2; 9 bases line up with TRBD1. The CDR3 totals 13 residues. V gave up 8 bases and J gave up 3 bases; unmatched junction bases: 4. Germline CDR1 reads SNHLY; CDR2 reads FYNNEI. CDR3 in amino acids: CASRDREHYGYTF. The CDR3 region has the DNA TGTGCCAGCCGGGACAGGGAACACTATGGCTACACCTTC. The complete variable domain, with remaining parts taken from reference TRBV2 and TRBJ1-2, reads EPEVTQTPSHQVTQMGQEVILRCVPISNHLYFYWYRQILGQKVEFLVSFYNNEISEKSEIFDDQFSVERPDGSNFTLKIRSTKLEDSAMYFCASRDREHYGYTFGSGTRLTVV.

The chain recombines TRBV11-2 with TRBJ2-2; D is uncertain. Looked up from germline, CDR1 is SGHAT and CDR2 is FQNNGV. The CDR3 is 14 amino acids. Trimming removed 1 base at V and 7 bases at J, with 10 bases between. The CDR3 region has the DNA TGTGCCAGCAGCTTAGTACCCCAGGTCGGGGAGCTGTTTTTT. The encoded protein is CASSLVPQVGELFF. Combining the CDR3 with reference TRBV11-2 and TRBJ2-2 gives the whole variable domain EAGVAQSPRYKIIEKRQSVAFWCNPISGHATLYWYQQILGQGPKLLIQFQNNGVVDDSQLPKDRFSAERLKGVDSTLKIQPAKLEDSAVYLCASSLVPQVGELFFGEGSRLTVL.

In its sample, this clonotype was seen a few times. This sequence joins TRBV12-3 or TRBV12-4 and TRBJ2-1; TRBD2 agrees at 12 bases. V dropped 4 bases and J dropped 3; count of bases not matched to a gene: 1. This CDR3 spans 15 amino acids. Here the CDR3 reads CASSSSGGGYNEQFF. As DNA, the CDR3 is TGTGCCAGCAGTTCTAGCGGGGGGGGCTACAATGAGCAGTTCTTC.

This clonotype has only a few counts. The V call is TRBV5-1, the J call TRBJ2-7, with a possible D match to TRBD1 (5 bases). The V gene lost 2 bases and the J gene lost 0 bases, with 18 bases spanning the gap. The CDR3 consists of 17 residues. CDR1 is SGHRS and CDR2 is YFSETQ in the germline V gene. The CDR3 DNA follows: TGCGCCAGCAGCTTCCTACCCAACAGGCCGGACTCCTACGAGCAGTACTTC. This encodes CASSFLPNRPDSYEQYF.

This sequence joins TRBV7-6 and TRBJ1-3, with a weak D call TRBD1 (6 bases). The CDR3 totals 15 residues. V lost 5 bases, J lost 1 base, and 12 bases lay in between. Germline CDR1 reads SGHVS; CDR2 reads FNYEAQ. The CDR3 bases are TGTGCCAGCAGCCCCACTCAGGGGTCTGGAAACACCATATATTTT. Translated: CASSPTQGSGNTIYF.

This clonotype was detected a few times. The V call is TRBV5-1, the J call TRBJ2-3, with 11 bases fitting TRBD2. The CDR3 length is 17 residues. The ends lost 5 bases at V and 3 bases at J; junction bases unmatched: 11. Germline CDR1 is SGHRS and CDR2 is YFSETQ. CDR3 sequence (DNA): TGCGCCAGCAGGTTATCGATAGCGGGGGGGCCAACAGATACGCAGTATTTT. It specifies CASRLSIAGGPTDTQYF.